The 29 T cell receptor beta chains presented below share a single source sample, sequenced in a study of CD8+CD57+ T cells in acquired aplastic anemia. Genomic DNA, the template, was used for profiling of the TCR beta VDJ and CDR3. TCRdb analysed the reads with MiXCR anew, one entry per CDR3 protein. The data contain roughly 170,000 distinct CDR3 sequences, about 60% of them singletons. Sequencing used sorted CD4+, CD8+, or CD8+CD57+ T cells (not recorded which) from PBMCs. The receptors here all came from a human donor in good health.

The CDR3 DNA follows: TGTGCCAGCAGCCCCAGGACAGGGGGATCAGAAGCTTTCTTT. Its protein product is CASSPRTGGSEAFF. The V gene is TRBV7-8, the J gene TRBJ1-1, with TRBD1 identical over 10 bases. The V gene's germline CDR1 is SGHVS and CDR2 FQNEAQ. Trimming cost V 5 bases and J 8 bases; bases outside gene matches: 8. The CDR3 runs to 14 residues.

This clonotype was picked up one time. The chain couples TRBV7-3 to TRBJ2-1, with D hard to call. Trimming pared 5 bases from V and 5 bases from J, leaving 10 bases between. The germline V gene has CDR1 SGHTA and CDR2 FQGTGA. The CDR3 extends over 13 amino acids. CDR3: CASSQSRDNEQFF. DNA for the CDR3: TGTGCCAGCAGCCAGTCTAGGGACAATGAGCAGTTCTTC.

The rearrangement joins TRBV7-9 to TRBJ2-7; 8 positions agree with TRBD1. Germline CDR1 and CDR2: SEHNR and FQNEAQ (reference sequence). Losses at the gene ends were 2 bases for V and 5 bases for J; bases not matched to a gene: 8. The CDR3 is 15 residues long. Written as DNA, the CDR3 is TGTGCCAGCAGCTTAACCGGGACAGGATCTAACGAGCAGTACTTC. Encoded protein: CASSLTGTGSNEQYF.

Comment on this clonotype: Since the CDR3 does not end with the conserved phenylalanine or tryptophan, this likely comes from a read error. The chain uses TRBV20-1 and TRBJ2-5; no clear D gene. The V end was cut by 4 bases, the J end by 4 bases, with 10 bases between. CDR3 length: 12 residues. Germline V gene data show CDR1 as DFQATT and CDR2 as SNEGSKA (reference sequence). In nucleotides, the CDR3 is TGCAGTGCTAACCAGTTACGAGAGACCCAGTACTAC. This gives the protein CSANQLRETQYY.

On this clonotype itself: This may stem from a read error, because a much larger clone lies one nucleotide away. This chain links TRBV4-1 with TRBJ2-7, with D unresolved. Germline V lookup: CDR1 MGHRA, CDR2 YSYEKL. The CDR3 contains 15 residues. The CDR3 reads CASSPQQVASCEQYF. The CDR3 region has the DNA TGCGCCAGCAGCCCGCAGCAGGTGGCCTCCTGCGAGCAGTACTTC.

The chain employs TRBV14 and TRBJ2-5; 12 positions agree with TRBD2. V trimming: 3 bases; J trimming: 4 bases; junction bases outside the gene matches: 9. CDR1 is SGHDN and CDR2 is FVKESK in the germline V gene. CDR3 size: 17 residues. CDR3 loop: CASSQGLAGGPRETQYF. DNA for the CDR3: TGTGCCAGCAGCCAGGGCCTAGCGGGAGGGCCCAGAGAGACCCAGTACTTC.

The rearrangement joins TRBV15 to TRBJ2-1; a weak D match, TRBD2 (7 bases). V shed 5 bases and J shed 6 bases, with 17 bases lying between them. This CDR3 is 15 amino acids long. Per germline, CDR1 LNHNV and CDR2 YYDKDF (reference sequence). The CDR3 DNA sequence: TGTGCCACCAGCGAGGGGGGGCGATCTATCAATGAGCAGTTCTTC. Translating it yields CATSEGGRSINEQFF.

Relative to its sample, this clonotype is medium-sized. The rearrangement uses TRBV29-1 and TRBJ2-1; 10 nucleotides line up with TRBD2. The V gene end was trimmed by 6 bases and the J gene end by 3 bases; junction bases not matched to a gene: 2. Germline assignment: CDR1 SQVTM and CDR2 ANQGSEA. The CDR3 totals 13 residues. CDR3 sequence reads: CSVSGRGYNEQFF. CDR3 sequence (DNA): TGCAGCGTGAGCGGGAGGGGCTACAATGAGCAGTTCTTC.

The V call is TRBV5-1, the J call TRBJ2-5, with D unresolved. This CDR3 is built from 14 residues. Trimming removed 1 base from V and 5 bases from J, with 12 bases in between. Germline assignment: CDR1 SGHRS and CDR2 YFSETQ. In nucleotides, the CDR3 is TGCGCCAGCAGCTTGACCAGATTTGGGGAGACCCAGTACTTC. As protein: CASSLTRFGETQYF.

The rearrangement links TRBV19 to TRBJ1-5, with TRBD1 matching 7 bases. V gave up 4 bases and J gave up 4 bases; unmatched junction bases: 10. The CDR3 spans 16 residues. Germline CDR1 and CDR2: LNHDA and SQIVND (reference sequence). Written as DNA, the CDR3 is TGTGCCAGTAGTACAAAATCAGGGGGACTTAATCAGCCCCAGCATTTT. This sequence encodes CASSTKSGGLNQPQHF.

The V call is TRBV7-3, the J call TRBJ1-1; 8 nucleotides agree with TRBD1. V lost 4 bases to trimming and J lost 4 bases; unmatched junction nucleotides: 8. Germline CDR1 reads SGHTA; CDR2 reads FQGTGA. The CDR3 contains 15 residues. CDR3 region: CASSYAGGRSTEAFF. The CDR3 DNA follows: TGTGCCAGCAGCTACGCAGGGGGCAGGTCCACTGAAGCTTTCTTT.

The sample holds many counts of this clonotype. The chain couples TRBV9 to TRBJ2-1; TRBD2 agrees at 8 bases. The CDR3 loop spans 15 amino acids. V lost 3 bases, J lost 5 bases, and 7 bases stayed unmatched. The V gene's germline CDR1 is SGDLS and CDR2 YYNGEE. The CDR3 reads CASSGRTSFNNEQFF. The CDR3 DNA sequence: TGTGCCAGCAGCGGAAGGACTAGCTTCAACAATGAGCAGTTCTTC.

In its sample, this clonotype was seen many times. The rearrangement joins TRBV15 to TRBJ2-7; TRBD1 matches at 8 bases. Trimming took 1 base from V and 2 from J; bases not matched to a gene: 7. The CDR3 covers 16 residues. Germline CDR1 LNHNV, CDR2 YYDKDF (reference sequence). The CDR3 is CATSRATGEGAYEQYF. The CDR3 DNA is TGTGCCACCAGCAGAGCGACAGGGGAAGGGGCCTACGAGCAGTACTTC.

The chain has TRBV7-8 and TRBJ1-1; TRBD1 is a possible D gene (5 bases). Trimming cost V 5 bases and J 1 base, with 11 bases left between them. CDR3 size: 14 residues. Looked up from germline, CDR1 is SGHVS and CDR2 is FQNEAQ. In DNA, the CDR3 is TGTGCCAGCAGCCCATTTCAGGGGAACACTGAAGCTTTCTTT. This codes for CASSPFQGNTEAFF.

The CDR3, as DNA: TGTGCCAGTAGTTTATTAGCGGGAGGGGTCACAGATACGCAGTATTTT. Protein sequence: CASSLLAGGVTDTQYF. This chain joins TRBV19 and TRBJ2-3, with TRBD2 matching over 11 bases. The CDR3 has 16 residues. Trimming took 5 bases from V and 2 from J; bases not matched to a gene: 6. Germline V gene data show CDR1 as LNHDA and CDR2 as SQIVND (reference sequence). Drawing the rest from reference TRBV19 and TRBJ2-3, the complete variable domain is DGGITQSPKYLFRKEGQNVTLSCEQNLNHDAMYWYRQDPGQGLRLIYYSQIVNDFQKGDIAEGYSVSREKKESFPLTVTSAQKNPTAFYLCASSLLAGGVTDTQYFGPGTRLTVL.

Note on this clonotype: The limits of the CDR3 on the DNA are not certain, so only TCRdb's listed CDR3 is given. The chain combines TRBV25-1 with TRBJ2-7; the table's D call, TRBD1, was not checked against the DNA. The CDR3 is 18 residues long, ends included. The V gene's germline CDR1 is MGHDK and CDR2 SYGVNS. The CDR3 reads CVFLRKRHGTDLSYEQYF.

The rearrangement joins TRBV2 to TRBJ2-5; TRBD2 aligns across 9 bases. From germline, CDR1 is SNHLY and CDR2 FYNNEI. Trimming at V came to 7 bases and at J to 0 bases, leaving 6 bases not matched to a gene. This CDR3 comprises 15 residues. The chain's CDR3 is CASITSGSYQETQYF. As DNA, the CDR3 is TGTGCCAGCATAACTAGCGGGTCTTACCAAGAGACCCAGTACTTC.

This sequence joins TRBV7-2 and TRBJ2-5; D is possibly TRBD2 (5 bases). V shed 5 bases and J shed 2 bases, with 12 bases lying between them. The CDR3 length is 14 residues. In germline, CDR1 is SGHTA, CDR2 FQGNSA. DNA for the CDR3: TGTGCCAGCAGCCCGGGATATGGACAAGAGACCCAGTACTTC. Residues: CASSPGYGQETQYF.

This clonotype was counted a few times. This chain uses TRBV7-8 with TRBJ2-2, with D unresolved. The germline gives CDR1 SGHVS, CDR2 FQNEAQ. CDR3 length: 15 amino acids. The V gene lost 0 bases and the J gene lost 7 bases, with 12 bases spanning the gap. In nucleotides, the CDR3 is TGTGCCAGCAGCTTAGCCGGTGTCGATCACGGGGAGCTGTTTTTT. Its translation: CASSLAGVDHGELFF.

The gene calls are TRBV29-1 and TRBJ2-1; tentatively, D is TRBD1 (7 bases). Between the trimmed V and J ends, which lost 8 bases and 7 bases, there was a span of 18 bases. Germline V gene data show CDR1 as SQVTM and CDR2 as ANQGSEA. This CDR3 has 13 amino acids. The CDR3, as DNA: TGCAGCACGGAGGGGGCCCCGAGGAATGAGCAGTTCTTC. Amino acids: CSTEGAPRNEQFF.

The V gene is TRBV7-9, the J gene TRBJ2-7; D perhaps matches TRBD1 (5 bases). The ends were cut back, 6 bases at V and 3 bases at J, with 15 bases in the middle. CDR1 is SEHNR and CDR2 is FQNEAQ in the germline V gene (reference sequence). The CDR3 length is 14 residues. The CDR3 DNA reads as TGTGCCAGCAGGCTAGGAAGGGGCCACTACGAGCAGTACTTC. It encodes CASRLGRGHYEQYF.

Points on this clonotype: The junction shows a germline mismatch at one end, possibly a read error. V and J are TRBV7-2 and TRBJ1-2; D is unresolved. The CDR3 is 14 residues long. Per the germline V gene, CDR1 is SGHTA and CDR2 is FQGNSA. CDR3 sequence reads: CANSEQTGDGGYTF. The CDR3 DNA reads as TGTGCCAACAGCGAACAAACGGGCGATGGTGGCTACACCTTC.

In this sample, this clonotype turned up many times. The junction departs from the called germline gene at one end, perhaps through a read error. The chain links TRBV10-2 to TRBJ2-1, with 13 positions matching TRBD2. The CDR3 contains 15 residues. Per germline, CDR1 WSHSY and CDR2 SAAADI. CDR3 region: CASSSGTSGINGQFF. CDR3 DNA: TGCGCCAGCAGTTCAGGGACTAGCGGGATTAATGGGCAGTTCTTC.

The rearrangement joins TRBV9 to TRBJ1-1, with 8 bases identical to TRBD1. V shed 3 bases and J 3 bases; nucleotides not matched to a gene: 7. The germline V gene has CDR1 SGDLS and CDR2 YYNGEE. The CDR3 has 15 residues. The CDR3, as DNA: TGTGCCAGCAGCGGTCAGGGGGCAGATGACACTGAAGCTTTCTTT. Protein sequence: CASSGQGADDTEAFF.

This CDR3 reads CSASGTGFYEQYF. The CDR3 coding sequence is TGCAGTGCTTCCGGGACGGGATTTTACGAGCAGTACTTC. J is TRBJ2-7 and V is TRBV20-1, with D perhaps matching TRBD1 or TRBD2 (5 bases each). The CDR3 length is 13 residues. Germline CDR1 and CDR2: DFQATT and SNEGSKA (reference sequence). Between the trimmed V and J ends, which lost 5 bases and 4 bases, there was a span of 15 bases.

The J gene is TRBJ1-1, the V gene TRBV7-3, with TRBD1 as a possible D gene (5 bases). Between the trimmed V and J ends, which lost 3 bases and 1 base, there was a span of 12 bases. Germline CDR1 SGHTA, CDR2 FQGTGA. This CDR3 contains 15 residues. CDR3 in amino acids: CASSFPGSRNTEAFF. The DNA of the CDR3 is TGTGCCAGCAGCTTTCCAGGGTCGAGGAACACTGAAGCTTTCTTT.

The chain recombines TRBV7-3 with TRBJ2-5; D may be TRBD1 or TRBD2 (5 bases each). V dropped 4 bases and J dropped 3 bases, with 15 bases sitting between them. This CDR3 comprises 15 residues. Germline values: CDR1 SGHTA, CDR2 FQGTGA. The CDR3 region is CASSWDEAVEETQYF. In nucleotides, the CDR3 is TGTGCCAGCAGCTGGGACGAGGCGGTGGAAGAGACCCAGTACTTC.

The chain links TRBV7-9 to TRBJ2-5, with a weak D call TRBD1 (5 bases). Germline lookup yields CDR1 SEHNR and CDR2 FQNEAQ (reference sequence). V dropped 4 bases and J dropped 3 bases, with 12 bases sitting between them. This CDR3 contains 14 residues. CDR3 coding DNA: TGTGCCAGCAGCTACAGGACGGATAAAGAGACCCAGTACTTC. Its protein is CASSYRTDKETQYF.

This clonotype was picked up one time. A read error is likely, as this CDR3 ends without the conserved phenylalanine or tryptophan. The rearrangement joins TRBV25-1 to TRBJ1-2; D remains unclear. The V end lost 3 bases, the J end lost 3 bases, and 11 bases lay between the germline ends. The CDR3 contains 14 residues. Germline CDR1 MGHDK, CDR2 SYGVNS. CDR3: CASSDTGRYYGYTL. The DNA for the CDR3 is TGTGCCAGCAGTGACACCGGAAGGTACTATGGCTACACCCTC.